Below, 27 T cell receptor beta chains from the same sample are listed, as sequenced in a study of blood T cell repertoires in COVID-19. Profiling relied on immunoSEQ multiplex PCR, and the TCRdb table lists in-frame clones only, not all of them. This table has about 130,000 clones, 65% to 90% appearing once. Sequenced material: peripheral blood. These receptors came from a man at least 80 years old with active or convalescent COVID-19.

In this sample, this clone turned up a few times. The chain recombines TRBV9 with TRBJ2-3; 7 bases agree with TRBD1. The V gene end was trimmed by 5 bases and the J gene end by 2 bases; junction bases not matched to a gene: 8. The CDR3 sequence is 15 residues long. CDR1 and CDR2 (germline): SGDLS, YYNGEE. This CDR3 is CASSRVGQPTDTQYF. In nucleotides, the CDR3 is TGTGCCAGCAGTCGCGTGGGACAGCCCACAGATACGCAGTATTTT.

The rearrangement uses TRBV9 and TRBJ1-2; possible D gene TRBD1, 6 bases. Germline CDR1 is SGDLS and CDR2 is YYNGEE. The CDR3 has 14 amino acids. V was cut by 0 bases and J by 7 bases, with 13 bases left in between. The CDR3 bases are TGTGCCAGCAGCGTAGGGACAGACCCCACTGGCTACACCTTC. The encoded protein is CASSVGTDPTGYTF.

The CDR3 region has the DNA TGTGCCAGCAGCGAGGGGGCCCCCACTGAAGCTTTCTTT. Amino acid sequence: CASSEGAPTEAFF. The V and J genes are TRBV9 and TRBJ1-1, with 7 positions matching TRBD1. The length of the CDR3 is 13 residues. In germline, CDR1 is SGDLS, CDR2 YYNGEE. Trimming cost V 3 bases and J 4 bases; bases outside gene matches: 3. Full variable domain (outside the CDR3, taken from reference TRBV9 and TRBJ1-1): DSGVTQTPKHLITATGQRVTLRCSPRSGDLSVYWYQQSLDQGLQFLIQYYNGEERAKGNILERFSAQQFPDLHSELNLSSLELGDSALYFCASSEGAPTEAFFGQGTRLTVV.

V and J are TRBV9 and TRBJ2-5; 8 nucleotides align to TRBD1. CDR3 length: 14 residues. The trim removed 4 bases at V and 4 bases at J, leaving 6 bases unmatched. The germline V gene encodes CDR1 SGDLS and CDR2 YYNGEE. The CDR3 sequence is CASSSLTGGETQYF. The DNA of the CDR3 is TGTGCCAGCAGCTCTCTCACAGGGGGAGAGACCCAGTACTTC.

CDR3 residues: CASSLGDRPGSTF. The CDR3 DNA reads as TGCGCCAGCAGCTTGGGGGACAGGCCTGGGTCCACCTTC. This chain links TRBV5-1 with TRBJ1-2; 8 bases match TRBD1. Germline V gene sequence: CDR1 SGHRS, CDR2 YFSETQ. The CDR3 is 13 residues long. Losses at the gene ends were 0 bases for V and 13 bases for J; bases not matched to a gene: 8. Full variable domain (rest looked up from reference TRBV5-1 and TRBJ1-2): KAGVTQTPRYLIKTRGQQVTLSCSPISGHRSVSWYQQTPGQGLQFLFEYFSETQRNKGNFPGRFSGRQFSNSRSEMNVSTLELGDSALYLCASSLGDRPGSTFGSGTRLTVV.

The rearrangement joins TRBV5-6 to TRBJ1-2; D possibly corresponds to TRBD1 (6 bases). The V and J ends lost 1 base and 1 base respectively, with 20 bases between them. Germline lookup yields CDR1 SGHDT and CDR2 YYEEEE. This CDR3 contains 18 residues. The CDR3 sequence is CASSLPPRTENVNYGYTF. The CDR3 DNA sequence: TGTGCCAGCAGCTTGCCCCCCCGGACAGAGAACGTTAACTATGGCTACACCTTC.

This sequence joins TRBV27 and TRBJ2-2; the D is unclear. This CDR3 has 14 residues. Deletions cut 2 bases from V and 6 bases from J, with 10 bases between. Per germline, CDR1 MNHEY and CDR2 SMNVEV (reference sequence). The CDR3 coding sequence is TGTGCCAGCAGTTTAGAGGCGCTGGCCGGGGAGCTGTTTTTT. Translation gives CASSLEALAGELFF.

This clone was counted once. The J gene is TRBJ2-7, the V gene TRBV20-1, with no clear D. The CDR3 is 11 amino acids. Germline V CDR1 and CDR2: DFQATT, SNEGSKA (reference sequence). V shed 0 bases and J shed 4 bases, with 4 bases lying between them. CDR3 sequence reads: CSARERYEQYF. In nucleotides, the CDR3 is TGCAGTGCTAGAGAGAGGTACGAGCAGTACTTC.

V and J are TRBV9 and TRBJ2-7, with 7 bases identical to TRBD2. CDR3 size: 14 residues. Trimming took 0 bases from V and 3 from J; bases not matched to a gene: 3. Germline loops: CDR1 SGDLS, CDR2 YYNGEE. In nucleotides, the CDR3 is TGTGCCAGCAGCGTAGGTGGCGGGGGCTACGAGCAGTACTTC. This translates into CASSVGGGGYEQYF. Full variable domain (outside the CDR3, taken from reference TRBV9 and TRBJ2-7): DSGVTQTPKHLITATGQRVTLRCSPRSGDLSVYWYQQSLDQGLQFLIQYYNGEERAKGNILERFSAQQFPDLHSELNLSSLELGDSALYFCASSVGGGGYEQYFGPGTRLTVT.

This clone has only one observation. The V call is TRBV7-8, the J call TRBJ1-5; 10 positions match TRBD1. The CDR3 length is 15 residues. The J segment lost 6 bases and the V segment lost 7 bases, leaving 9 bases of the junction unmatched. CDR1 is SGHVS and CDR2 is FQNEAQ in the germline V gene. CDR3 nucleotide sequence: TGTGCCAGCAAATATGGGACAGGGGCGGTTCAGCCCCAGCATTTT. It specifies CASKYGTGAVQPQHF.

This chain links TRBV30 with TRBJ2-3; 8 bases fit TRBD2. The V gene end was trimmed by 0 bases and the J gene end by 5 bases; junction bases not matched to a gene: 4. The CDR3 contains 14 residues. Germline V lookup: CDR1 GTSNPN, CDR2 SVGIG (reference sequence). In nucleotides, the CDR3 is TGTGCCTGGAGTGTAGCGGGGGAGGAAGATACGCAGTATTTT. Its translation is CAWSVAGEEDTQYF.

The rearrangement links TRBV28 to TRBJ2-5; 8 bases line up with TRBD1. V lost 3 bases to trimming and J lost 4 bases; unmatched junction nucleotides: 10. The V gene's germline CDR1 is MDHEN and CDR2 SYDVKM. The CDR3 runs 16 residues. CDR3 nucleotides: TGTGCCAGCAGTTTCTCCAAGGGACAGGTGGTAGAGACCCAGTACTTC. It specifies CASSFSKGQVVETQYF. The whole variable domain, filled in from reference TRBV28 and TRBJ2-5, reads DVKVTQSSRYLVKRTGEKVFLECVQDMDHENMFWYRQDPGLGLRLIYFSYDVKMKEKGDIPEGYSVSREKKERFSLILESASTNQTSMYLCASSFSKGQVVETQYFGPGTRLLVL.

The CDR3: CASSRSGVKQPQHF. The DNA of the CDR3 is TGTGCCAGCAGTAGATCAGGGGTGAAGCAGCCCCAGCATTTT. J is TRBJ1-5 and V is TRBV28; a weak D match, TRBD1 (6 bases). The CDR3 spans 14 residues. Germline loops: CDR1 MDHEN, CDR2 SYDVKM. V was cut by 5 bases and J by 7 bases, with 15 bases left in between.

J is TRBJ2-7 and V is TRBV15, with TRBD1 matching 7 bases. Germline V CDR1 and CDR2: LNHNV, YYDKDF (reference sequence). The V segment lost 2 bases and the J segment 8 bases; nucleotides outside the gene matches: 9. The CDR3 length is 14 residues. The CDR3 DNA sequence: TGTGCCACCAGCAGAAATCAACAGGGGAATAAGCAGTACTTC. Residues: CATSRNQQGNKQYF.

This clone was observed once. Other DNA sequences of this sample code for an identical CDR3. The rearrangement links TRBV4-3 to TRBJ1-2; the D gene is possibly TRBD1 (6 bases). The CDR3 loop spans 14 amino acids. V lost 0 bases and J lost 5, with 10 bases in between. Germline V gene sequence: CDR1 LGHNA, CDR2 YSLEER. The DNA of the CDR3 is TGCGCCAGCAGCCAAGAGGGAGGGGGTTATGGCTACACCTTC. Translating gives CASSQEGGGYGYTF.

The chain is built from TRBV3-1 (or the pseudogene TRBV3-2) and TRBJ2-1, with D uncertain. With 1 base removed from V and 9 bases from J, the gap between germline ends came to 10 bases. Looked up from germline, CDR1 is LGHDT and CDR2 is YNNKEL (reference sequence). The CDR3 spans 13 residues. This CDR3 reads CASSQGPNPEQFF. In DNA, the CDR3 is TGTGCCAGCAGCCAAGGCCCTAACCCTGAGCAGTTCTTC.

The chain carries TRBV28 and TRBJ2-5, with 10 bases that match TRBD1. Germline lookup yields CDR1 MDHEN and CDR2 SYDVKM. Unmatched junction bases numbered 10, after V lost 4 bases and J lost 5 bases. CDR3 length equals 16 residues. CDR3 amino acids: CASSSIRTGGAETQYF. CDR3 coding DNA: TGTGCCAGCAGTTCGATACGGACAGGGGGAGCGGAGACCCAGTACTTC.

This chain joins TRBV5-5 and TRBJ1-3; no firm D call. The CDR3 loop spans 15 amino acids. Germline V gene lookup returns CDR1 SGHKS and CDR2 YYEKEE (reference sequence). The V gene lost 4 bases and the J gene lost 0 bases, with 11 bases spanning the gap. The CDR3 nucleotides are TGTGCCAGCAGCCCTACAGAGCTCTCTGGAAACACCATATATTTT. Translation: CASSPTELSGNTIYF.

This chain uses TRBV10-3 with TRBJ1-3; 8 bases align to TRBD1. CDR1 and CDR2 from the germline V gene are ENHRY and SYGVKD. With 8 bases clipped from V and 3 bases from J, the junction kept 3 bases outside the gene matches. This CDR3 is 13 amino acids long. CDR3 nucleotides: TGTGCCATCCGGGACAGGCGTGGAAACACCATATATTTT. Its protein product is CAIRDRRGNTIYF.

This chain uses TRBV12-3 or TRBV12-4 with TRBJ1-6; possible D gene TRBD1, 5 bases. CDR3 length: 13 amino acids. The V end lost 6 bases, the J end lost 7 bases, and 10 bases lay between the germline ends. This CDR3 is CASSSQGNSPLHF. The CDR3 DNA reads TGTGCCAGCAGCTCCCAGGGCAATTCACCCCTCCACTTT.

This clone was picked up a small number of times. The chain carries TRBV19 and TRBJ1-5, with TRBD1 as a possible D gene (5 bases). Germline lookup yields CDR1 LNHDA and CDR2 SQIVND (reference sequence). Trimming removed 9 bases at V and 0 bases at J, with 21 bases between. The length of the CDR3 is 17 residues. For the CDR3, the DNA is TGTGCCAGCACCTTCATAGGAGGGGAGCATAGCAATCAGCCCCAGCATTTT. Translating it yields CASTFIGGEHSNQPQHF.

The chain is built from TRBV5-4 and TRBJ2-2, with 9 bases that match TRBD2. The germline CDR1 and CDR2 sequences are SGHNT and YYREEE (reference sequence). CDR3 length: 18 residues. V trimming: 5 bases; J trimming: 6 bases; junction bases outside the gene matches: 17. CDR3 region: CASSPGTSMLGGAGELFF. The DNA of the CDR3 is TGTGCCAGCAGTCCCGGGACTAGCATGCTAGGAGGGGCCGGGGAGCTGTTTTTT.

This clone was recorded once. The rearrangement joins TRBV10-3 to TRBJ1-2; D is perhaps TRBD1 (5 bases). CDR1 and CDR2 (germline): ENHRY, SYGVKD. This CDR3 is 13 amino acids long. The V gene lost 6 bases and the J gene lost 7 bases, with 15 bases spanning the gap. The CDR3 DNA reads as TGTGCCATCAGCGTGGACAATCGCTTTGGCTACACCTTC. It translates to CAISVDNRFGYTF.

DNA of the CDR3: TGTGCCTGGAGTTTTACCGGGACAGAAGAGACCCAGTACTTC. This codes for CAWSFTGTEETQYF. The chain employs TRBV30 and TRBJ2-5; 7 positions match TRBD1. CDR3 size: 14 residues. Germline CDR1 is GTSNPN and CDR2 is SVGIG (reference sequence). The J segment lost 3 bases and the V segment lost 2 bases, leaving 6 bases of the junction unmatched.

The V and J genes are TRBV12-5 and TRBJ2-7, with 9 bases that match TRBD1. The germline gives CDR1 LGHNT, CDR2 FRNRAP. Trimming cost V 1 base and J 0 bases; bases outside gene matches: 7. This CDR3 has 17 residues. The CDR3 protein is CASGLDGQGPFSYEQYF. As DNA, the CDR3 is TGTGCTAGTGGTTTGGATGGACAGGGGCCCTTCTCCTACGAGCAGTACTTC.

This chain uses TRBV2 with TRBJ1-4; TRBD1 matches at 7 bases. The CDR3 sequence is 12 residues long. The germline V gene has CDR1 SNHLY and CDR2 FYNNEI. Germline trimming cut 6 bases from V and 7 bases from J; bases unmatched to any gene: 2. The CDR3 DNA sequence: TGTGCCAGCAGGAACAGGGGTGAAAAACTGTTTTTT. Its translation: CASRNRGEKLFF.

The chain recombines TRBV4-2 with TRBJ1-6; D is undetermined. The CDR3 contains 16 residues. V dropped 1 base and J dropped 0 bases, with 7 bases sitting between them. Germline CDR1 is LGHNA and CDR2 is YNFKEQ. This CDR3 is CASSQAVSSYNSPLHF. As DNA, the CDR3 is TGTGCCAGCAGCCAAGCTGTCAGCTCCTATAATTCACCCCTCCACTTT.